These T cell receptor beta chains were read from a single sample in a study of blood T cells in healthy people across ages. TCRdb reprocessed the 5' RACE reads with MiXCR, giving one entry per CDR3 protein. The table records 950,000 to 1,200,000 distinct CDR3 sequences, roughly two fifths of them present only once. What was sequenced was blood. These receptors came from a man aged 18-30 years in good health. Each CDR3 is given with its conserved first and last residue. The D gene is left open where the match is weak. Clone size, where shown, is once, few, many, or a class for clones that have expanded.

few,TRBJ2-3,TRBV9,TRBD2,TGTGCCAGCAGCGTAGAACTAGCGGATGGGGCAGATACGCAGTATTTT,CASSVELADGADTQYF
-,TRBJ2-5,TRBV12-3/TRBV12-4,-,TGTGCCAGCAGCCGGGGGCGGGTTAGCGGGACCCAGTACTTC,CASSRGRVSGTQYF
few,TRBJ2-1,TRBV15,-,TGTGCCACCAGCAGAGATCTAAGGGACAACAATGAGCAGTTCTTC,CATSRDLRDNNEQFF
-,TRBJ1-2,TRBV6-1,-,TGTGCCAGCAGTGAAGCAACATCACGGGGCTACACCTTC,CASSEATSRGYTF
-,TRBJ2-3,TRBV12-3/TRBV12-4,-,TGTGCCAGCAGTGTCAAGCGGCGCACAGATACGCAGTATTTT,CASSVKRRTDTQYF
-,TRBJ2-1,TRBV2,-,TGTGCCAGCAGTGTCCCACTCCCGACAGGAGGGGAGCAGTTCTTC,CASSVPLPTGGEQFF
-,TRBJ1-2,TRBV4-3,-,TGCGCCAGCAGCCAAGTCCATAGCCCTGAGGGTGGCTACACCTTC,CASSQVHSPEGGYTF
once,TRBJ1-1,TRBV2,-,TGTGCCAACAGAGGACGGAGTGTGAACACTGAAGCTTTCTTT,CANRGRSVNTEAFF
-,TRBJ1-2,TRBV7-2,-,TGTGCCAGCACCGGCCAGCAAGCCTATGGCTACACCTTC,CASTGQQAYGYTF
-,TRBJ2-1,TRBV29-1,TRBD1,TGCAGCGCGCTTGATCGACAGGGTAGCGTGAATGAGCAGTTCTTC,CSALDRQGSVNEQFF
-,TRBJ1-5,TRBV9,TRBD1,TGTGCCAGCAGCGTAGCTGGGACAGTCAATCAGCCCCAGCATTTT,CASSVAGTVNQPQHF
many,TRBJ2-1,TRBV20-1,-,TGCAGTGCTAGTCGGGTGCTGAGCTCCTACAATGAGCAGTTCTTC,CSASRVLSSYNEQFF
once,TRBJ2-1,TRBV6-2/TRBV6-3,-,TGTGCCAGCAGCCCCAAAATGGGAAGCTATTCCTACAATGAGCAGTTCTTC,CASSPKMGSYSYNEQFF
-,TRBJ1-1,TRBV9,-,TGTGCCAGCAGCCACCGTGGGGGGTCGAACACTGAAGCTTTCTTT,CASSHRGGSNTEAFF
-,TRBJ1-4,TRBV20-1,-,TGCAGTGCTAGTGACAGACAGGCCGAAAAACTGTTTTTT,CSASDRQAEKLFF
-,TRBJ1-1,TRBV11-1,-,TGTGCCAGCAGCACCGTCAGGTCCGCTCCTGAAGCTTTCTTT,CASSTVRSAPEAFF
-,TRBJ2-3,TRBV20-1,TRBD2,TGCAGTGCTGGGACTAGCGGGGGGGGAGATACGCAGTATTTT,CSAGTSGGGDTQYF
-,TRBJ1-1,TRBV9,-,TGTGCCAGCAGCGACCCGGACGGACTGAACACTGAAGCTTTCTTT,CASSDPDGLNTEAFF
many,TRBJ1-1,TRBV7-9,-,TGTGCCAGCAGTTTAGTGAGCACTGAAGCTTTCTTT,CASSLVSTEAFF
-,TRBJ1-2,TRBV7-2,-,TGTGCCAGCAGCTTAGCGGATACAGTCGACTATGGCTGCACCTTC,CASSLADTVDYGCTF
-,TRBJ1-2,TRBV20-1,TRBD1,TGCAGTGCTAGCGAGGACAGGGCGCGCTATGGCTACACCTTC,CSASEDRARYGYTF
few,TRBJ1-2,TRBV18,TRBD1,TGTGCCAGCTCACCGACCAACGTAGGACAGGGGACTAACTATGGCTACACCTTC,CASSPTNVGQGTNYGYTF
-,TRBJ2-4,TRBV2,-,TGTGCCAGCAGTGAGCGCTCGGTAGGGGAAAACATTCAGTACTTC,CASSERSVGENIQYF
-,TRBJ2-3,TRBV12-3/TRBV12-4,-,TGTGCCAGCAGTTTAGGCGATGGGAACACAGATACGCAGTATTTT,CASSLGDGNTDTQYF
-,TRBJ1-2,TRBV21-1,-,TGTGCCAGCAGCATCGACGGATTGAACTATGGCTACACCTTC,CASSIDGLNYGYTF
-,TRBJ1-2,TRBV9,-,TGTGCCGGCAGCGCCGCTCTTCCCAGAGACGCTAACTATGGCTACACCTTC,CAGSAALPRDANYGYTF
-,TRBJ1-5,TRBV10-3,TRBD1,TGTGCCATCAGCCCGGGACAGGGCGGTGTGGGCAATCAGCCCCAGCATTTT,CAISPGQGGVGNQPQHF
-,TRBJ1-5,TRBV2,-,TGTGCCAGCATGGGGGGGATCAATCAGCCCCAGCATTTT,CASMGGINQPQHF
-,TRBJ2-5,TRBV29-1,-,TGCAGCCTCTCCGGCCGAATGGCCCAAGAGGGGACCCAGTACTTC,CSLSGRMAQEGTQYF
-,TRBJ2-3,TRBV20-1,-,TGCAGTGCTAGAGAGGCTCGAGGGACAGATACGCAGTATTTT,CSAREARGTDTQYF
-,TRBJ2-3,TRBV4-3,TRBD2,TGCGCCAGCAGCCAAGAAGTCGGGGGGGCCTTAGAGGCAGATACGCAGTATTTT,CASSQEVGGALEADTQYF
few,TRBJ2-1,TRBV7-2,-,TGTGCCAGCAGCTTTAACCCGGGACTCTACAATGAGCAGTTCTTC,CASSFNPGLYNEQFF
few,TRBJ1-2,TRBV14,TRBD1,TGTGCCAGCAGCCAAGATGAAGGGGGCTGGGATGGCTACACCTTC,CASSQDEGGWDGYTF
few,TRBJ1-1,TRBV10-3,-,TGTGCCATCAGTGAGTCAGGGGGGACTCAAGCTTTCTTT,CAISESGGTQAFF
few,TRBJ1-1,TRBV7-2,-,TGTGCCAGCAGCTTAAGTCGACAGAACACTGAAGCTTTCTTT,CASSLSRQNTEAFF